This T cell receptor beta chain was profiled in a study of shared clonotypes between healthy human individuals. Overall study: CD4 naive and CD4 memory each took three plates per donor, while CD8 naive took two and CD8 memory one. Study findings and constraints: Clonotype sharing among donors likely depends on sequencing depth.

Donors were healthy HIV-negative adults without recently reported acute infections or vaccinations. The CDR3 consists of 16 residues. Germline-derived CDR1 and CDR2 are SGHTA and FQGTGA. The junction had 14 bases not matched to a gene; V was cut back by 5 bases and J by 6 bases. A note on this clone: Its antigen is unidentified.

Replicate PCRs for sorted subsets used 200 to 250 ng DNA; this equaled 25,000 to 30,000 T cell genomes. Profiled with immunoSEQ multiplex PCR; TCRdb holds only in-frame clones, not every one. The data show over 850,000 clones, with around 78% seen just once and roughly 0.65% held by the top ten. The chain carries TRBV7-3 and TRBJ2-3; TRBD1 matches at 7 bases. Sequencing was carried out using memory CD4+ T cells from PBMCs. Indicated subset: CD45RA-negative fraction. This TCR came from a man aged 18 to 29 in good health. Some clones in this sample may be carry-over from other donors' samples. CDR3 nucleotides: TGTGCCAGCAGCCCAAGGGGACGACAGGGTACGGATACGCAGTATTTT. This codes for CASSPRGRQGTDTQYF.